The following is a T cell receptor beta chain sequence with its context. What it recognizes is unknown. CDR1 is SGHTA, CDR2 FQGNSA, per germline. This CDR3 comprises 16 residues. This specimen comes from a study of T cells expressing NK-cell markers. As for the study in general: Among eight sequenced donors, seven carried HCMV seropositivity while one was seronegative. Study conclusions and caveats: A range of about 1.0-7.5% of CD8+ T cells consisted of dominant NKG2C+ clonotypes in about six donors. In several donors, dominant clonotypes made up 28.3-60.1% of CD3+CD56-NKG2C+ cells.

From its re-call of the 5' RACE reads, TCRdb lists each CDR3 protein once, without DNA. This sample's table has about 260,000 distinct CDR3 sequences. The material sequenced was blood T cells: a sorted CD56 or NKG2C T cell subset, CD4+ or CD8+ T cells, or bulk PBMC T cells (not recorded which). The clonotype was recovered from a woman aged 18 to 75 in good health. The rearrangement links TRBV7-2 to TRBJ2-5; TCRdb designates TRBD1, a call that cannot be tested without DNA. This CDR3 is CASSLALGQGKETQYF.